This entry lists 20 T cell receptor beta chains sequenced from one sample in a study of CD8+ T cells in alopecia areata (dated by TCRdb to the late 2010s). Library preparation employed the immunoSEQ multiplex PCR assay. To provide template for TCR sequencing, every sample had RNA extracted and reverse transcribed into cDNA. The table comes from immuneACCESS by way of TCRdb, which keeps in-frame sequences with V and J called. Part of the clones is missing from these tables; in studies checked, under half for an unresolved V gene and the rest for unknown reasons. A total of 60,000 to 65,000 clones appear in this sample, around 44% of them only once. The top ten clonotypes cover roughly 50% of the sample. Material: NKG2D-low CD8+ T cells sorted from blood. Interpreted using the paper, the cell subset or site label stands for: sorted CD8+ NKG2D-low blood T cells. Receptors were obtained from a human donor with alopecia areata.

This clone was picked up a small number of times. The chain joins TRBV6-5 to TRBJ2-1; 8 bases are a match to TRBD2. Unmatched junction bases numbered 1, after V lost 0 bases and J lost 3 bases. Germline CDR1 reads MNHEY; CDR2 reads SVGAGI. This CDR3 spans 15 amino acids. The CDR3 sequence is CASSYSGGDYNEQFF. CDR3 DNA: TGTGCCAGCAGTTACTCCGGGGGGGACTACAATGAGCAGTTCTTC.

This clone was picked up a small number of times. This sequence joins TRBV7-9 and TRBJ1-2; 8 bases fit TRBD1. V shed 1 base and J 6 bases; nucleotides not matched to a gene: 4. Germline-derived CDR1 and CDR2 are SEHNR and FQNEAQ (reference sequence). CDR3 size: 14 residues. Here the CDR3 DNA reads TGTGCCAGCAGCTTAGGGACAGGGAGGGATGGCTACACCTTC. The encoded protein is CASSLGTGRDGYTF.

The CDR3 DNA reads TGTGCCAGCAGTTTACTGGAGAGCTCCTACAATGAGCAGTTCTTC. Translation: CASSLLESSYNEQFF. The chain uses TRBV28 and TRBJ2-1; D uncertain. Trimming removed 2 bases from V and 0 bases from J, with 8 bases in between. Germline-derived CDR1 and CDR2 are MDHEN and SYDVKM. This CDR3 spans 15 amino acids. The full variable domain, its missing parts supplied by reference TRBV28 and TRBJ2-1, is DVKVTQSSRYLVKRTGEKVFLECVQDMDHENMFWYRQDPGLGLRLIYFSYDVKMKEKGDIPEGYSVSREKKERFSLILESASTNQTSMYLCASSLLESSYNEQFFGPGTRLTVL.

The V gene is TRBV5-6, the J gene TRBJ2-2; D might be TRBD1 (6 bases). Germline V gives CDR1 SGHDT, CDR2 YYEEEE. This CDR3 comprises 16 residues. V shed 4 bases and J shed 4 bases, with 17 bases lying between them. The CDR3 reads CASSQPGQGVTGELFF. The CDR3 bases are TGTGCCAGCAGCCAGCCGGGACAAGGGGTCACCGGGGAGCTGTTTTTT.

This clone was found a few times. The gene calls are TRBV7-8 and TRBJ2-3; no clear D gene. The CDR3 has 15 residues. Trimming took 4 bases from V and 2 from J, leaving 13 bases between them. Germline CDR1 and CDR2: SGHVS and FQNEAQ. The CDR3 sequence is CASSSEMGDTDTQYF. The CDR3 DNA reads as TGTGCCAGCAGCTCCGAGATGGGCGACACAGATACGCAGTATTTT.

V is TRBV27 and J is TRBJ2-3, with D possibly TRBD1 on 5 matching bases. V shed 5 bases and J shed 6 bases, with 18 bases lying between them. CDR3 length: 15 residues. Germline V CDR1 and CDR2: MNHEY, SMNVEV (reference sequence). CDR3 protein: CASSPRLGPGDTQYF. The CDR3 coding sequence is TGTGCCAGCAGTCCGCGCCTGGGGCCCGGGGATACGCAGTATTTT.

V and J are TRBV6-6 and TRBJ2-5, with a tentative D call TRBD1 (5 bases). Germline V lookup: CDR1 MNHNY, CDR2 SVGAGI (reference sequence). Trimming removed 2 bases at V and 5 bases at J, with 9 bases between. This CDR3 is built from 13 residues. The CDR3 protein is CASSYAPGETQYF. CDR3 DNA: TGTGCCAGCAGTTACGCCCCAGGGGAGACCCAGTACTTC.

This clone was found a few times. This rearrangement joins TRBV29-1 to TRBJ2-7, with D possibly being TRBD2 (7 bases). CDR1 and CDR2 (germline): SQVTM, ANQGSEA. V was shortened by 7 bases and J by 5 bases, with 15 bases between the two germline ends. CDR3 length: 12 amino acids. CDR3 nucleotides: TGCAGCGCGCAGGGGAGGGAGGACGAGCAGTACTTC. It yields the protein CSAQGREDEQYF.

This clone was seen only a few times. The V and J genes are TRBV27 and TRBJ2-7; TRBD2 matches 7 bases. Germline values: CDR1 MNHEY, CDR2 SMNVEV (reference sequence). This CDR3 contains 14 residues. Germline trimming cut 2 bases from V and 0 bases from J; bases unmatched to any gene: 1. The CDR3 DNA is TGTGCCAGCAGTTTAGCGGGGGACTCCTACGAGCAGTACTTC. Its translation is CASSLAGDSYEQYF.

This clone was seen only a few times. CDR3 nucleotide sequence: TGTGCCAGCAGCTTAGCGGACAGGGTGGATCAGCCCCAGCATTTT. Translating it yields CASSLADRVDQPQHF. V is TRBV7-2 and J is TRBJ1-5; 8 nucleotides line up with TRBD1. The junction had 3 bases not matched to a gene; V was cut back by 0 bases and J by 5 bases. In germline, CDR1 is SGHTA, CDR2 FQGNSA. The CDR3 is 15 amino acids.

This clone was counted between two and nine times. The chain couples TRBV19 to TRBJ2-1; D may be TRBD2 (6 bases). The CDR3 spans 14 residues. The germline V gene has CDR1 LNHDA and CDR2 SQIVND (reference sequence). The V end lost 5 bases, the J end lost 6 bases, and 14 bases lay between the germline ends. The CDR3, as DNA: TGTGCCAGTAGTCTTAGCGGCCAAGTCAATGAGCAGTTCTTC. As protein: CASSLSGQVNEQFF.

V and J are TRBV9 and TRBJ2-7; TRBD2 is a possible D gene (5 bases). This CDR3 has 15 amino acids. CDR1 is SGDLS, CDR2 YYNGEE, per germline. With 4 bases removed from V and 3 bases from J, the gap between germline ends came to 17 bases. CDR3 DNA: TGTGCCAGCAGCCCCCGGGGTACGTTAGGCTACGAGCAGTACTTC. Translation: CASSPRGTLGYEQYF.

The CDR3, as DNA: TGTGCCAGTAGTCTCGAACTAGCGGGAGAAGGGGCAGATACGCAGTATTTT. This codes for CASSLELAGEGADTQYF. This rearrangement joins TRBV19 to TRBJ2-3; 11 bases line up with TRBD2. In germline, CDR1 is LNHDA, CDR2 SQIVND (reference sequence). Trimming removed 5 bases from V and 4 bases from J; junction bases left unmatched: 11. The CDR3 totals 17 residues.

This clone was detected only once. A far larger clone is only one base removed, so a read error is likely. V is TRBV7-9 and J is TRBJ2-7; D is perhaps TRBD2 (6 bases). The germline V gene has CDR1 SEHNR and CDR2 FQNEAQ (reference sequence). There are 15 residues in the CDR3. The CDR3 region is CARSFRDFGSYEQYF. In nucleotides, the CDR3 is TGTGCCAGGAGCTTCCGGGACTTTGGCTCCTACGAGCAGTACTTC.

There are a few counts of this clone. The CDR3 DNA is TGTGCCAGCAGCTTATCTCCCTACGGGGGGGCCTCAGATACGCAGTATTTT. This translates into CASSLSPYGGASDTQYF. V is TRBV7-9 and J is TRBJ2-3, with 8 bases that match TRBD2. The germline gives CDR1 SEHNR, CDR2 FQNEAQ (reference sequence). The J segment lost 4 bases and the V segment lost 2 bases, leaving 11 bases of the junction unmatched. The CDR3 consists of 17 residues.

This clone came up a few times. This rearrangement joins TRBV5-1 to TRBJ2-5; 10 nucleotides align to TRBD2. CDR3 length: 15 residues. The V gene end was trimmed by 3 bases and the J gene end by 1 base; junction bases not matched to a gene: 3. CDR1 is SGHRS, CDR2 YFSETQ, per germline. In DNA, the CDR3 is TGCGCCAGCAGCTACATAGCGGGGGGCCAAGAGACCCAGTACTTC. Translating it yields CASSYIAGGQETQYF. Looking up the rest from reference TRBV5-1 and TRBJ2-5 gives the full variable domain: KAGVTQTPRYLIKTRGQQVTLSCSPISGHRSVSWYQQTPGQGLQFLFEYFSETQRNKGNFPGRFSGRQFSNSRSEMNVSTLELGDSALYLCASSYIAGGQETQYFGPGTRLLVL.

The rearrangement joins TRBV29-1 to TRBJ2-5; D is unresolved. The V gene's germline CDR1 is SQVTM and CDR2 ANQGSEA. This CDR3 has 13 amino acids. The V end lost 6 bases, the J end lost 10 bases, and 21 bases lay between the germline ends. CDR3 in DNA: TGCAGCGTCCTATGGGCCGAAAAGGCGAACCAGTACTTC. This gives the protein CSVLWAEKANQYF.

This clone was counted between two and nine times. V and J are TRBV6-4 and TRBJ2-5; no reliable D call. Trimming stripped 5 bases from V and 4 bases from J, with 11 bases between. CDR3 size: 13 residues. CDR1 MRHNA and CDR2 SNTAGT come from the germline V gene. CDR3 sequence (DNA): TGTGCCAGCAGTCCCCGGAGAGGAGAGACCCAGTACTTC. It yields the protein CASSPRRGETQYF.

This chain connects TRBV29-1 to TRBJ2-1; D call uncertain. V lost 6 bases to trimming and J lost 6 bases, with 9 bases between them. The germline gives CDR1 SQVTM, CDR2 ANQGSEA. The CDR3 sequence is 11 residues long. CDR3 sequence reads: CSVLLGNEQFF. In DNA form, the CDR3 reads TGCAGCGTCCTCCTTGGCAATGAGCAGTTCTTC.

This clone was detected once. The CDR3 DNA reads as TGTGCCAGCAGTTTATCAGGTAAAGCCTACGAGCAGTACTTC. Translating gives CASSLSGKAYEQYF. The chain uses TRBV27 and TRBJ2-7; D is uncertain. CDR1 and CDR2 (germline): MNHEY, SMNVEV (reference sequence). There are 14 residues in the CDR3. The V end was cut by 0 bases, the J end by 2 bases, with 8 bases between.